The 7 T cell receptor beta chains below all came from one sample that was sequenced in a study of OX40 agonist ivuxolimab in advanced cancers. Assay: immunoSEQ multiplex PCR; the TCRdb copy retains only in-frame clones and omits some. The sample gives approximately 66,000 clones, roughly 88% of which show up once; approximately 0.5% is in the top ten. The sequenced sample was CD4+ or CD8+ T cells sorted from blood, obtained in a trial of the OX40 agonist ivuxolimab. All receptors derive from an adult with an advanced solid tumor such as melanoma, head and neck, liver or kidney cancer.

The chain recombines TRBV7-2 with TRBJ2-3; tentatively, D is TRBD1 or TRBD2 (5 bases each). V shed 5 bases and J shed 4 bases, with 13 bases lying between them. The length of the CDR3 is 14 residues. The V gene's germline CDR1 is SGHTA and CDR2 FQGNSA. This CDR3 is CASSVGRGSDTQYF. DNA of the CDR3: TGTGCCAGCAGCGTAGGTCGGGGCTCAGATACGCAGTATTTT.

This clone was recorded a few times. This rearrangement joins TRBV6-6 to TRBJ1-5; D is possibly TRBD1 (6 bases). In germline, CDR1 is MNHNY, CDR2 SVGAGI (reference sequence). This CDR3 contains 13 residues. V lost 7 bases to trimming and J lost 6 bases, with 13 bases between them. CDR3 residues: CASTPGARQPQHF. As DNA, the CDR3 is TGTGCCAGCACCCCGGGGGCACGTCAGCCCCAGCATTTT.

J is TRBJ2-1 and V is TRBV5-1; 8 positions agree with TRBD1. The CDR3 is 17 amino acids. Germline V gene lookup returns CDR1 SGHRS and CDR2 YFSETQ. The V gene end was trimmed by 2 bases and the J gene end by 3 bases; junction bases not matched to a gene: 10. Here the CDR3 reads CASSFPRQGYGYNEQFF. The CDR3 region has the DNA TGCGCCAGCAGCTTTCCCCGACAGGGGTACGGCTACAATGAGCAGTTCTTC.

The chain employs TRBV10-1 and TRBJ2-7; 9 bases match TRBD2. Germline V CDR1 and CDR2: WNHNN, SYGVQD (reference sequence). The CDR3 is made up of 16 amino acids. With V trimmed by 0 bases and J by 4 bases, 7 bases remained unmatched. CDR3 sequence reads: CASSESMTSGSYEQYF. In DNA form, the CDR3 reads TGCGCCAGCAGTGAGTCAATGACTAGCGGATCATACGAGCAGTACTTC.

This chain connects TRBV5-4 to TRBJ2-6; D uncertain. The CDR3 loop spans 16 amino acids. From germline, CDR1 is SGHNT and CDR2 YYREEE (reference sequence). V lost 4 bases and J 0 bases, leaving 11 bases between the germline ends. This CDR3 is CASSALQLSGANVLTF. The CDR3 coding sequence is TGTGCCAGCAGCGCACTGCAGCTCTCTGGGGCCAACGTCCTGACTTTC. The full variable domain, with the rest looked up from reference TRBV5-4 and TRBJ2-6, is ETGVTQSPTHLIKTRGQQVTLRCSSQSGHNTVSWYQQALGQGPQFIFQYYREEENGRGNFPPRFSGLQFPNYSSELNVNALELDDSALYLCASSALQLSGANVLTFGAGSRLTVL.

The count of this clone is one. J is TRBJ1-1 and V is TRBV5-1; perhaps TRBD1 as D (5 bases). CDR1 and CDR2 (germline): SGHRS, YFSETQ. Between the trimmed V and J ends, which lost 7 bases and 10 bases, there was a span of 20 bases. This CDR3 is built from 13 residues. CDR3 in DNA: TGCGCCAGCGGGCTTGGGGGGGAAGCGGGAGCTTTCTTT. Its protein is CASGLGGEAGAFF. Based on the CDR3 plus reference TRBV5-1 and TRBJ1-1, the full variable domain is KAGVTQTPRYLIKTRGQQVTLSCSPISGHRSVSWYQQTPGQGLQFLFEYFSETQRNKGNFPGRFSGRQFSNSRSEMNVSTLELGDSALYLCASGLGGEAGAFFGQGTRLTVV.

The rearrangement uses TRBV19 and TRBJ1-5, with D tentatively TRBD1 (5 bases). The V and J ends lost 1 base and 9 bases respectively, with 16 bases between them. This CDR3 has 15 residues. Germline assignment: CDR1 LNHDA and CDR2 SQIVND (reference sequence). The CDR3 DNA sequence: TGTGCCAGTAGTATAGGCGGGGGTCGTTATCGGCCCCAGCATTTT. Amino acids: CASSIGGGRYRPQHF.